Listed below are T cell receptor beta chains from one sample, sequenced in a study of shared clonotypes between healthy human individuals. Only in-frame clones appear in the TCRdb table, and some are missing; sequencing was by immunoSEQ multiplex PCR. The table has 110,000 or so clones, about 70% seen once; the top ten hold roughly a quarter. Sequenced material: memory CD8+ T cells sorted from blood. These receptors were obtained from a woman aged 25 to 39 in good health. CDR3s include the opening cysteine and the closing phenylalanine or tryptophan. A D gene is named only where the DNA matches it firmly. Clone size is not always given. Where it is, it says once, few, many or a class for expanded clones.

j_call: TRBJ1-2; d_call: TRBD1; v_call: TRBV6-5; clone_size: many; cdr3_nt: TGTGCCAGCAGTGCAGGGGGTATCTATGGCTACACCTTC; cdr3_aa: CASSAGGIYGYTF
j_call: TRBJ2-7; d_call: NA; v_call: TRBV19; clone_size: NA; cdr3_nt: TGTGCCAGTAGTCTGACAGGTTTGCGAGCCTACGAGCAGTACTTC; cdr3_aa: CASSLTGLRAYEQYF
j_call: TRBJ1-5; d_call: TRBD1; v_call: TRBV6-1; clone_size: many; cdr3_nt: TGTGCCAGCAGTGCGGGACAGGAGAATCAGCCCCAGCATTTT; cdr3_aa: CASSAGQENQPQHF
j_call: TRBJ2-1; d_call: TRBD2; v_call: TRBV11-3; clone_size: NA; cdr3_nt: TGTGCCAGCAGCTTAGCGGAGGCGGGAGGATTGGATGAGCAGTTCTTC; cdr3_aa: CASSLAEAGGLDEQFF
j_call: TRBJ1-2; d_call: TRBD1; v_call: TRBV27; clone_size: NA; cdr3_nt: TGTGCCAGCAGTTCACAGGGGAACTATGGCTACACCTTC; cdr3_aa: CASSSQGNYGYTF
j_call: TRBJ1-1; d_call: NA; v_call: TRBV6-5; clone_size: NA; cdr3_nt: TGTGCCAGCAGTTACCTTGGACAGATGAACACTGAAGCTTTCTTT; cdr3_aa: CASSYLGQMNTEAFF
j_call: TRBJ2-1; d_call: NA; v_call: TRBV6-5; clone_size: NA; cdr3_nt: TGTGCCAGCGCCTTCCAACCCTTGGCGTATGAGCAGTTCTTC; cdr3_aa: CASAFQPLAYEQFF
j_call: TRBJ1-2; d_call: TRBD1; v_call: TRBV28; clone_size: NA; cdr3_nt: TGTGCCAGCACCGGGACAGACTTCTATGGCTACACCTTC; cdr3_aa: CASTGTDFYGYTF
j_call: TRBJ2-7; d_call: NA; v_call: TRBV27; clone_size: NA; cdr3_nt: TGTGCCAGCAGTGTGTCCCCCAACTACGAGCAGTACTTC; cdr3_aa: CASSVSPNYEQYF
j_call: TRBJ1-1; d_call: NA; v_call: TRBV5-1; clone_size: once; cdr3_nt: TGCGCCAGCAGCTTACAGGGTCTTGAAGCTTTCTTT; cdr3_aa: CASSLQGLEAFF
j_call: TRBJ1-3; d_call: NA; v_call: TRBV6-4; clone_size: NA; cdr3_nt: TGTGCCAGCATGTCCAATCGAAGGGGAAACACCATATATTTT; cdr3_aa: CASMSNRRGNTIYF
j_call: TRBJ2-1; d_call: NA; v_call: TRBV27; clone_size: NA; cdr3_nt: TGTGCCAGCGCAGTCATCGGGGGAGCCTACAATGAGCAGTTCTTC; cdr3_aa: CASAVIGGAYNEQFF
j_call: TRBJ2-1; d_call: TRBD1; v_call: TRBV6-1; clone_size: NA; cdr3_nt: TGTGCCAGCAGTATACGACAGGGCAATGAGCAGTTCTTC; cdr3_aa: CASSIRQGNEQFF
j_call: TRBJ1-1; d_call: NA; v_call: TRBV27; clone_size: NA; cdr3_nt: TGTGCCAGCAGAACCGGACCTTCGGACAGTGAAGCTTTCTTT; cdr3_aa: CASRTGPSDSEAFF
j_call: TRBJ2-1; d_call: TRBD1; v_call: TRBV19; clone_size: once; cdr3_nt: TGTGCCAGTAGTATGTGGACAGGCTACAATGAGCAGTTCTTC; cdr3_aa: CASSMWTGYNEQFF
j_call: TRBJ2-2; d_call: NA; v_call: TRBV2; clone_size: NA; cdr3_nt: TGTGCCAGCAGTGGTTACAGAGGCACCGGGGAGCTGTTTTTT; cdr3_aa: CASSGYRGTGELFF
j_call: TRBJ2-7; d_call: NA; v_call: TRBV4-1; clone_size: NA; cdr3_nt: TGCGCCAGCAGCCAAGGAGGGTTCGAGCAGTACTTC; cdr3_aa: CASSQGGFEQYF
j_call: TRBJ1-5; d_call: NA; v_call: TRBV19; clone_size: NA; cdr3_nt: TGTGCCAGTAGTCTCTTTACGTTAAATCAGCCCCAGCATTTT; cdr3_aa: CASSLFTLNQPQHF
j_call: TRBJ1-2; d_call: NA; v_call: TRBV5-8; clone_size: many; cdr3_nt: TGTGCCAGCAGCTTGCGGGGATATGGCTACACCTTC; cdr3_aa: CASSLRGYGYTF
j_call: TRBJ2-5; d_call: NA; v_call: TRBV5-6; clone_size: few; cdr3_nt: TGTGCCAGCAGCTTGGAGTTGGGGTGGGAGACCCAGTACTTC; cdr3_aa: CASSLELGWETQYF
j_call: TRBJ2-2; d_call: TRBD2; v_call: TRBV9; clone_size: NA; cdr3_nt: TGTGCCAGCAGCGTAGCTTCGGGTTCGAGACTAGCGGAGAAGAACACCGGGGAGCTGTTTTTT; cdr3_aa: CASSVASGSRLAEKNTGELFF
j_call: TRBJ1-6; d_call: TRBD1; v_call: TRBV5-1; clone_size: NA; cdr3_nt: TGCGCCAGCAGCCCGGGACAGGGACATGATGTCGCCCTCCACTTT; cdr3_aa: CASSPGQGHDVALHF
j_call: TRBJ2-7; d_call: TRBD1; v_call: TRBV29-1; clone_size: NA; cdr3_nt: TGCAGCGTTGAATTAGTAGGGACAGGGACGTACGAGCAGTACTTC; cdr3_aa: CSVELVGTGTYEQYF
j_call: TRBJ1-4; d_call: NA; v_call: TRBV9; clone_size: once; cdr3_nt: TGTGCCAGCAGCCCCTCTTGGGGGGCTAATGAAAAACTGTTTTTT; cdr3_aa: CASSPSWGANEKLFF
j_call: TRBJ1-2; d_call: TRBD1; v_call: TRBV29-1; clone_size: NA; cdr3_nt: TGCAGCGTTGAAGATATGGACAGGGAAACCGCTGGCTACACCTTC; cdr3_aa: CSVEDMDRETAGYTF
j_call: TRBJ2-5; d_call: TRBD2; v_call: TRBV5-4; clone_size: NA; cdr3_nt: TGTGCCAGCAGCCCTGGGGTAGCGGGGTCAAAGACCCAGTACTTC; cdr3_aa: CASSPGVAGSKTQYF
j_call: TRBJ2-7; d_call: TRBD1; v_call: TRBV28; clone_size: NA; cdr3_nt: TGTGCCAGCAGTTTCCCGCGGGACAGGGCTTCCGAGCAGTACTTC; cdr3_aa: CASSFPRDRASEQYF
j_call: TRBJ1-4; d_call: NA; v_call: TRBV28; clone_size: NA; cdr3_nt: TGTGCCAGCAGTTTATGGGGAAGGGCTAATGAAAAACTGTTTTTT; cdr3_aa: CASSLWGRANEKLFF
j_call: TRBJ2-7; d_call: TRBD2; v_call: TRBV19; clone_size: NA; cdr3_nt: TGTGCCAGTAGTTCCCCTAGCGGTACAACCTACGAGCAGTACTTC; cdr3_aa: CASSSPSGTTYEQYF
j_call: TRBJ2-6; d_call: NA; v_call: TRBV7-2; clone_size: NA; cdr3_nt: TGTGCCAGCAGCCAAGACGGGGACTCTGGGGCCAACGTCCTGACTTTC; cdr3_aa: CASSQDGDSGANVLTF
j_call: TRBJ2-1; d_call: TRBD1; v_call: TRBV5-5; clone_size: NA; cdr3_nt: TGTGCCAGCAGCTTGATCGGGACAGGAGCTAACAATGAGCAGTTCTTC; cdr3_aa: CASSLIGTGANNEQFF
j_call: TRBJ2-7; d_call: NA; v_call: TRBV28; clone_size: NA; cdr3_nt: TGTGCCAGCAGTCCAAGGGGACTCGTGTGGGAGCAGTACTTC; cdr3_aa: CASSPRGLVWEQYF
j_call: TRBJ2-5; d_call: NA; v_call: TRBV9; clone_size: NA; cdr3_nt: TGTGCCAGCAGCATGACCAGGGGTAATATGGGGGAGACCCAGTACTTC; cdr3_aa: CASSMTRGNMGETQYF
j_call: TRBJ2-7; d_call: NA; v_call: TRBV7-9; clone_size: NA; cdr3_nt: TGTGCCAGCAGTCCCTCGGCGACGGGACGATCCGAGCAGTACTTC; cdr3_aa: CASSPSATGRSEQYF
j_call: TRBJ1-1; d_call: TRBD1; v_call: TRBV7-9; clone_size: NA; cdr3_nt: TGTGCCAGCAGCGGGGACAGTTCTGAAGCTTTCTTT; cdr3_aa: CASSGDSSEAFF
j_call: TRBJ2-7; d_call: NA; v_call: TRBV25-1; clone_size: few; cdr3_nt: TGTGCCAGCAGTGGCCACGCACACAGCCCGGAGAGCTCCTACGAGCAGTACTTC; cdr3_aa: CASSGHAHSPESSYEQYF
j_call: TRBJ1-2; d_call: TRBD1; v_call: TRBV6-5; clone_size: few; cdr3_nt: TGTGCCGCCAGCACGGGTAACGACAGGGCGCATGGCTACACCTTC; cdr3_aa: CAASTGNDRAHGYTF
j_call: TRBJ1-1; d_call: NA; v_call: TRBV9; clone_size: few; cdr3_nt: TGTGCCAGCAGCTATCTGACTGTAATGAACACTGAAGCTTTCTTT; cdr3_aa: CASSYLTVMNTEAFF
j_call: TRBJ2-7; d_call: TRBD1; v_call: TRBV15; clone_size: NA; cdr3_nt: TGTGCCACCAGCAGAGACAAATGGACAGGGGGTGCTCTGAGCTCCTACGAGCAGTACTTC; cdr3_aa: CATSRDKWTGGALSSYEQYF
j_call: TRBJ1-3; d_call: NA; v_call: TRBV21-1; clone_size: NA; cdr3_nt: NA; cdr3_aa: CASSNRPKVASGNTIYF
j_call: TRBJ2-1; d_call: TRBD2; v_call: TRBV7-9; clone_size: NA; cdr3_nt: TGTGCCAGCAGCTTAGCGGGGGACTACCACTACAATGAGCAGTTCTTC; cdr3_aa: CASSLAGDYHYNEQFF
j_call: TRBJ2-2; d_call: TRBD2; v_call: TRBV7-9; clone_size: few; cdr3_nt: TGTGCCAGCAGCCGTAGCGGGGCTCACACCGGGGAGCTGTTTTTT; cdr3_aa: CASSRSGAHTGELFF
j_call: TRBJ1-3; d_call: NA; v_call: TRBV1; clone_size: NA; cdr3_nt: TGCACCAGCAGCCAAGACGGCCCGGGCAGAAACACCATATATTTT; cdr3_aa: CTSSQDGPGRNTIYF
j_call: TRBJ2-3; d_call: NA; v_call: TRBV28; clone_size: few; cdr3_nt: TGTGCCAGCAGTTTTTTTCCCACAGATACGCAGTATTTT; cdr3_aa: CASSFFPTDTQYF
j_call: TRBJ1-2; d_call: TRBD1; v_call: TRBV29-1; clone_size: NA; cdr3_nt: TGCAGCGTTGAAAGACAGGGGAGAGGCTATGGCTACACCTTC; cdr3_aa: CSVERQGRGYGYTF
j_call: TRBJ2-2; d_call: NA; v_call: TRBV19; clone_size: NA; cdr3_nt: TGTGCCAGTAGTCTCAGAGGCCTGAACACCGGGGAGCTGTTTTTT; cdr3_aa: CASSLRGLNTGELFF
j_call: TRBJ2-2; d_call: TRBD2; v_call: TRBV6-4; clone_size: many; cdr3_nt: TGTGCCAGCAGTCCGGGACTAGCGGACACCGGGGAGCTGTTTTTT; cdr3_aa: CASSPGLADTGELFF
j_call: TRBJ2-7; d_call: TRBD2; v_call: TRBV2; clone_size: many; cdr3_nt: TGTGCCAGCATTTCTAGCGGGGTACCCTACGAGCAGTACTTC; cdr3_aa: CASISSGVPYEQYF
j_call: TRBJ2-3; d_call: TRBD2; v_call: TRBV27; clone_size: NA; cdr3_nt: TGTGCCAGCAGTTTGCGGACTAGCGGCACAGATACGCAGTATTTT; cdr3_aa: CASSLRTSGTDTQYF
j_call: TRBJ2-3; d_call: TRBD2; v_call: TRBV5-1; clone_size: NA; cdr3_nt: TGCGCCAGCAGCTTGAGTATTGCGGGAGACTACGGTCGCGGCACAGATACGCAGTATTTT; cdr3_aa: CASSLSIAGDYGRGTDTQYF